The source of this T cell receptor beta chain is a study of glioma-infiltrating T cells after dendritic cell vaccination. Isocitrate dehydrogenase mutation was absent in all glioblastoma patients. The CDR3 length is 14 residues. V was clipped by 0 bases and J by 7 bases, with 13 bases between them. Germline CDR1 reads SGHRS; CDR2 reads YFSETQ. Method: immunoSEQ multiplex PCR; TCRdb's copy keeps in-frame clones and lacks some. The sample carries around 100,000 clones, roughly 81% recorded once. The chain uses TRBV5-1 and TRBJ2-5; TRBD1 is a possible D gene (5 bases). The clonotype was recovered from a human donor with glioblastoma. The material was blood, obtained before dendritic cell vaccination. For the CDR3, the DNA is TGCGCCAGCAGCTTGGGGCCTAGTCAGGGGACCCAGTACTTC. This codes for CASSLGPSQGTQYF.